What follows describes a single T cell receptor beta chain. CDR3 length: 15 residues. The germline V gene encodes CDR1 LGHNA and CDR2 YSLEER. Between the trimmed V and J ends, which lost 0 bases and 2 bases, there was a span of 10 bases. This sample is drawn from a study of blood T cell repertoires in COVID-19. Study background: Italy, Spain and the United States were the sources of the convalescent and acute COVID-19 samples. The analysed material was cDNA or gDNA that came from T cells, B-cell-depleted T cells, or PBMCs.

Authors' analysis steps: The authors estimated nucleated cell counts from reference gene primer amplification. TCRdb keeps only in-frame clones here, not all; method: immunoSEQ multiplex PCR. That table gives V, J and clone size, and the DNA gave D and trimming. The data hold under 300,000 clones, with roughly 80% observed a single time. This receptor was obtained from a woman aged 18-35 years with acute or convalescent COVID-19. The rearrangement links TRBV4-3 to TRBJ2-5; D uncertain. Sequenced sample: peripheral blood. The chain's CDR3 is CASSQDRSLQETQYF. In DNA form, the CDR3 reads TGCGCCAGCAGCCAAGATCGGTCCCTACAAGAGACCCAGTACTTC.